Below, 27 T cell receptor beta chains from the same sample are listed, as sequenced in a study of cytomegalovirus exposure and HLA in healthy donors (dated by TCRdb to the late 2010s). The protocol used for the library was the immunoSEQ multiplex PCR assay. A mixture of 60 forward primers for TCR Vbeta segments and 13 reverse primers for TCR Jbeta segments was used in the multiplex PCR. TCRdb stores this immuneACCESS table with in-frame sequences only. Part of the clones is absent; in the studies checked, under half of the shortfall reflects unresolved V genes, and no reason is known for the rest. This sample has around 190,000 clones in its table, and less than 80% of those were observed once. The leading ten clones occupy 0.65% to 0.75% of the sample. Sequencing input: PBMCs. These TCRs come from a woman in her forties in good health and CMV-seronegative.

The chain couples TRBV6-5 to TRBJ1-1; 9 bases map to TRBD1. CDR3 length: 14 residues. V shed 9 bases and J 7 bases; nucleotides not matched to a gene: 12. Germline V gene data show CDR1 as MNHEY and CDR2 as SVGAGI. The CDR3 DNA is TGTGCCAGTAAGTTTCAACAGGGGGCCTTTGAAGCTTTCTTT. It encodes CASKFQQGAFEAFF.

V gene TRBV5-8 combines with J gene TRBJ1-4, with 9 nucleotides matching TRBD1. This CDR3 is 14 amino acids long. Germline V lookup: CDR1 SGHTS, CDR2 YDEGEE. V gave up 4 bases and J gave up 4 bases; unmatched junction bases: 2. CDR3 loop: CASSPGQGNEKLFF. The DNA of the CDR3 is TGTGCCAGCAGCCCGGGACAGGGTAATGAAAAACTGTTTTTT.

The chain uses TRBV7-9 and TRBJ1-5, with D hard to call. CDR3 size: 12 residues. Germline lookup yields CDR1 SEHNR and CDR2 FQNEAQ (reference sequence). V was trimmed by 3 bases and J by 10 bases, leaving 10 bases between them. CDR3 amino acids: CASSFGGGPQHF. The CDR3 region has the DNA TGTGCCAGCAGCTTCGGTGGAGGACCCCAGCATTTT.

The chain uses TRBV11-3 and TRBJ1-3, with unresolved D. Between the trimmed V and J ends, which lost 5 bases and 2 bases, there was a span of 7 bases. The CDR3 extends over 13 amino acids. Germline V gene lookup returns CDR1 SGHNT and CDR2 YENEEA. The chain's CDR3 is CASSVTAGNTIYF. DNA of the CDR3: TGTGCCAGCAGCGTAACGGCTGGAAACACCATATATTTT.

The rearrangement links TRBV6-4 to TRBJ2-2; no reliable D call. Germline CDR1 and CDR2: MRHNA and SNTAGT. The length of the CDR3 is 13 residues. V dropped 2 bases and J dropped 5 bases, with 6 bases sitting between them. CDR3 in amino acids: CASSDTRTGELFF. CDR3 in DNA: TGTGCCAGCAGTGACACCAGAACCGGGGAGCTGTTTTTT.

V and J are TRBV9 and TRBJ1-2; D call uncertain. In germline, CDR1 is SGDLS, CDR2 YYNGEE. This CDR3 has 16 amino acids. Between the trimmed V and J ends, which lost 4 bases and 4 bases, there was a span of 20 bases. CDR3 DNA: TGTGCCAGCAGCCTCAACACGAGGGAAGTATCCTATGGCTACACCTTC. It encodes CASSLNTREVSYGYTF.

The V call is TRBV28, the J call TRBJ2-7, with a weak D call TRBD1 (7 bases). Trimming pared 6 bases from V and 5 bases from J, leaving 14 bases between. The germline gives CDR1 MDHEN, CDR2 SYDVKM. The CDR3 consists of 13 residues. This CDR3 reads CASRPQGGHEQYF. CDR3 nucleotide sequence: TGTGCCAGCAGACCCCAGGGGGGCCACGAGCAGTACTTC.

The rearrangement links TRBV7-8 to TRBJ2-1; a possible D gene is TRBD2 (6 bases). Looked up from germline, CDR1 is SGHVS and CDR2 is FQNEAQ. Trimming took 0 bases from V and 5 from J, leaving 11 bases between them. CDR3 size: 15 residues. The CDR3 is CASSLALSGHNEQFF. The CDR3 nucleotides are TGTGCCAGCAGCTTAGCGCTTAGCGGTCACAATGAGCAGTTCTTC. The full variable domain, its missing parts supplied by reference TRBV7-8 and TRBJ2-1, is GAGVSQSPRYKVAKRGQDVALRCDPISGHVSLFWYQQALGQGPEFLTYFQNEAQLDKSGLPSDRFFAERPEGSVSTLKIQRTQQEDSAVYLCASSLALSGHNEQFFGPGTRLTVL.

The chain carries TRBV21-1 and TRBJ1-5; TRBD1 reflects the table's D call only, with no check against the DNA. TRBV21-1 corresponds to a pseudogene. The CDR3 has 14 amino acids. In DNA, the CDR3 is TGTGCCAGCAGCAAGGGTGGGCCGAATCAGCCCCAGCATTTT. Protein sequence: CASSKGGPNQPQHF.

The chain employs TRBV11-3 and TRBJ2-5, with a tentative D call TRBD1 (6 bases). V lost 1 base and J 0 bases, leaving 6 bases between the germline ends. The CDR3 length is 14 residues. Germline lookup yields CDR1 SGHNT and CDR2 YENEEA. CDR3 bases: TGTGCCAGCAGCTTAGGGGACAACCAAGAGACCCAGTACTTC. Its protein is CASSLGDNQETQYF.

This clone has just a few counts. This chain uses TRBV2 with TRBJ1-1; the match to TRBD1 covers 9 bases. The junction had 16 bases not matched to a gene; V was cut back by 9 bases and J by 5 bases. This CDR3 has 16 amino acids. Germline V gene data show CDR1 as SNHLY and CDR2 as FYNNEI. The CDR3, as DNA: TGTGCCAGTTCCGGGACAGGGTTAAAAGCTAATACTGAAGCTTTCTTT. Protein: CASSGTGLKANTEAFF.

The chain links TRBV29-1 to TRBJ1-4; maybe TRBD1 (5 bases). The length of the CDR3 is 13 residues. Trimming pared 2 bases from V and 11 bases from J, leaving 15 bases between. Germline CDR1 reads SQVTM; CDR2 reads ANQGSEA. For the CDR3, the DNA is TGCAGCGTTGAAAGGGGAGGAGGGCGGAAACTGTTTTTT. Its translation: CSVERGGGRKLFF.

This chain's CDR3 is CASSPGGLIENIQYF. Written as DNA, the CDR3 is TGTGCCAGTAGCCCGGGGGGGCTGATCGAAAACATTCAGTACTTC. The chain links TRBV19 to TRBJ2-4; TRBD2 aligns across 8 bases. The ends lost 6 bases at V and 5 bases at J; junction bases unmatched: 9. Germline-derived CDR1 and CDR2 are LNHDA and SQIVND (reference sequence). The CDR3 extends over 15 amino acids.

The rearrangement joins TRBV19 to TRBJ2-6; D call uncertain. This CDR3 is 17 amino acids long. Germline-derived CDR1 and CDR2 are LNHDA and SQIVND (reference sequence). The V end was cut by 3 bases, the J end by 2 bases, with 14 bases between. CDR3 sequence reads: CASSMSGNTAGANVLTF. DNA for the CDR3: TGTGCCAGTAGTATGTCAGGCAATACCGCTGGGGCCAACGTCCTGACTTTC.

The chain is built from TRBV7-2 and TRBJ2-4; perhaps TRBD2 as D (6 bases). This CDR3 has 16 amino acids. Germline CDR1 is SGHTA and CDR2 is FQGNSA. Trimming shortened V by 1 base and J by 0 bases, and 10 bases separated the two germline ends. The CDR3 spells CASSLEVGLAKNIQYF. The CDR3 nucleotides are TGTGCCAGCAGCTTAGAGGTGGGACTAGCCAAAAACATTCAGTACTTC. Supplemented by reference TRBV7-2 and TRBJ2-4, the full variable domain reads GAGVSQSPSNKVTEKGKDVELRCDPISGHTALYWYRQSLGQGLEFLIYFQGNSAPDKSGLPSDRFSAERTGGSVSTLTIQRTQQEDSAVYLCASSLEVGLAKNIQYFGAGTRLSVL.

This clone was seen just once. This chain uses TRBV4-2 with TRBJ1-5; D is unresolved. CDR1 is LGHNA, CDR2 YNFKEQ, per germline. This CDR3 contains 14 residues. V shed 1 base and J shed 1 base, with 5 bases lying between them. CDR3 sequence reads: CASSQAGSNQPQHF. CDR3 bases: TGTGCCAGCAGCCAAGCTGGCAGCAATCAGCCCCAGCATTTT.

The chain recombines TRBV5-4 with TRBJ2-2, with TRBD2 matching 11 bases. This CDR3 has 15 residues. In germline, CDR1 is SGHNT, CDR2 YYREEE (reference sequence). V lost 5 bases, J lost 4 bases, and 4 bases stayed unmatched. The CDR3 DNA reads as TGTGCCAGCAGTCAGGGACTAGCGGTCACCGGGGAGCTGTTTTTT. Its protein is CASSQGLAVTGELFF.

J is TRBJ1-4 and V is TRBV19; D unclear. The germline gives CDR1 LNHDA, CDR2 SQIVND (reference sequence). Trimming took 3 bases from V and 0 from J, leaving 5 bases between them. The CDR3 runs to 14 residues. The chain's CDR3 is CASSISATNEKLFF. Here the CDR3 DNA reads TGTGCCAGTAGTATCTCCGCAACTAATGAAAAACTGTTTTTT.

The chain couples TRBV6-5 to TRBJ2-5; TRBD2 agrees at 10 bases. The CDR3 runs to 14 residues. With 7 bases clipped from V and 4 bases from J, the junction kept 6 bases outside the gene matches. CDR1 is MNHEY and CDR2 is SVGAGI in the germline V gene. The CDR3 region has the DNA TGTGCCAGCACTATAGCGGGGGGCTTAGAGACCCAGTACTTC. Translation gives CASTIAGGLETQYF.

The V call is TRBV15, the J call TRBJ1-1; no definite D call. The CDR3 spans 15 residues. V was cut by 0 bases and J by 4 bases, with 12 bases left in between. Germline CDR1 is LNHNV and CDR2 is YYDKDF (reference sequence). The CDR3 DNA reads as TGTGCCACCAGCAGAGATCGAATGTTCGGCACTGAAGCTTTCTTT. Translated: CATSRDRMFGTEAFF. The variable domain in full, completed from reference TRBV15 and TRBJ1-1, reads DAMVIQNPRYQVTQFGKPVTLSCSQTLNHNVMYWYQQKSSQAPKLLFHYYDKDFNNEADTPDNFQSRRPNTSFCFLDIRSPGLGDTAMYLCATSRDRMFGTEAFFGQGTRLTVV.

The rearrangement uses TRBV6-5 and TRBJ2-1; weak D call: TRBD1 (5 bases). Germline V gene lookup returns CDR1 MNHEY and CDR2 SVGAGI. This CDR3 region has 14 residues. Trimming stripped 2 bases from V and 7 bases from J, with 12 bases between. The CDR3 here is CASSYRDSPNEQFF. Written as DNA, the CDR3 is TGTGCCAGCAGTTACCGAGACAGTCCGAATGAGCAGTTCTTC.

CDR3 in amino acids: CASSQTDRSLRGYTF. CDR3 in DNA: TGTGCCAGCAGCCAGACCGACAGGTCGTTGAGAGGCTACACCTTC. The V call is TRBV7-9, the J call TRBJ1-2, with TRBD1 as a possible D gene (6 bases). Germline V gene lookup returns CDR1 SEHNR and CDR2 FQNEAQ (reference sequence). V lost 5 bases and J 8 bases, leaving 21 bases between the germline ends. The CDR3 has 15 amino acids.

J is TRBJ2-1 and V is TRBV7-6, with D maybe TRBD2 (5 bases). CDR1 is SGHVS and CDR2 is FNYEAQ in the germline V gene. The germline V and J ends were trimmed by 2 bases and 3 bases, with 14 bases remaining between them. CDR3 size: 16 residues. CDR3 in amino acids: CASSLRRLDLYNEQFF. The CDR3 DNA sequence: TGTGCCAGCAGCTTAAGGAGGCTGGACCTCTACAATGAGCAGTTCTTC. The variable domain in full, with the rest retrieved from reference TRBV7-6 and TRBJ2-1, is GAGVSQSPRYKVTKRGQDVALRCDPISGHVSLYWYRQALGQGPEFLTYFNYEAQQDKSGLPNDRFSAERPEGSISTLTIQRTEQRDSAMYRCASSLRRLDLYNEQFFGPGTRLTVL.

This clone has only one observation. In nucleotides, the CDR3 is TGTGCCAGCAGTCGGCGGGAGTTTCTCTACAATGAGCAGTTCTTC. It translates to CASSRREFLYNEQFF. The chain joins TRBV7-8 to TRBJ2-1, with TRBD2 identical over 7 bases. The CDR3 covers 15 residues. Germline lookup yields CDR1 SGHVS and CDR2 FQNEAQ. V trimming: 6 bases; J trimming: 3 bases; junction bases outside the gene matches: 8.

The chain links TRBV7-9 to TRBJ1-1; the D gene is possibly TRBD1 (6 bases). CDR1 is SEHNR and CDR2 is FQNEAQ in the germline V gene (reference sequence). This CDR3 region has 15 residues. The germline V and J ends were trimmed by 2 bases and 1 base, with 11 bases remaining between them. CDR3 coding DNA: TGTGCCAGCAGCTTATCAGGGGCGGGGAACACTGAAGCTTTCTTT. Translation gives CASSLSGAGNTEAFF.

The chain combines TRBV6-1 with TRBJ1-2, with 7 bases aligning to TRBD1. The V gene end was trimmed by 3 bases and the J gene end by 3 bases; junction bases not matched to a gene: 7. This CDR3 has 15 residues. CDR1 is MNHNS, CDR2 SASEGT, per germline. CDR3 sequence: CASSDRGEFYYGYTF. CDR3 in DNA: TGTGCCAGCAGTGACAGGGGGGAGTTCTACTATGGCTACACCTTC.

V and J are TRBV7-8 and TRBJ2-5; 10 bases map to TRBD2. The better agreement between TRBJ2-7 and the DNA end casts doubt on the J call. The germline V gene has CDR1 SGHVS and CDR2 FQNEAQ. The CDR3 length is 18 residues. The CDR3 loop is CASSLEASGRHQFYEQYF. The CDR3 DNA follows: TGTGCCAGCAGCTTAGAAGCTAGCGGGAGACACCAATTCTACGAGCAGTACTTC.